This record looks at one T cell receptor beta chain sequence and its context. These data belong to a study of blood T cell repertoires in COVID-19. Study-level information: Researchers got acute and convalescent COVID-19 samples from the United States, Italy and Spain. T cells, B-cell-depleted T cells, or PBMCs provided the cDNA or gDNA that served as material.

Original processing methods: Reference gene primer amplification gave estimated nucleated cell counts. Sequencing used immunoSEQ multiplex PCR; TCRdb keeps in-frame clones, though not all of them. Clonal size and the V and J genes are those of that table, whereas D and trimming came from the DNA. The repertoire holds 35,000 to 50,000 clones, with nearly 90% as singletons. The V gene's germline CDR1 is MGHRA and CDR2 YSYEKL. The J segment lost 3 bases and the V segment lost 0 bases, leaving 17 bases of the junction unmatched. CDR3 length equals 19 residues. This TCR was recovered from a man between 65 and 85 years old with active COVID-19. The chain has TRBV4-1 and TRBJ2-7; 7 positions match TRBD1. The material sequenced was peripheral blood. CDR3: CASSQDHLTRDRRVYEQYF. CDR3 sequence (DNA): TGCGCCAGCAGCCAAGACCATTTAACCCGGGACAGAAGGGTCTACGAGCAGTACTTC.